Below are 3 T cell receptor beta chains sequenced from a single sample in a study of blood T cells in healthy people across ages. Primers used in a second PCR of about 6 to 12 cycles were a sample-barcoded 5' primer and a J-beta primer mix. TCRdb passed the 5' RACE reads through MiXCR, listing each CDR3 protein once. In the table there are about 1,600,000 distinct CDR3 sequences, approximately 42% of which are singletons. Sequencing used blood. The receptors were gathered from a woman aged 18-29 years in good health.

This clonotype showed up just a few times. The rearrangement joins TRBV4-1 to TRBJ2-3, with 8 bases that match TRBD2. The CDR3 has 18 residues. Germline V gives CDR1 MGHRA, CDR2 YSYEKL. With V trimmed by 3 bases and J by 2 bases, 13 bases remained unmatched. This CDR3 is CASSHRFPSGGYTDTQYF. In DNA, the CDR3 is TGCGCCAGCAGCCACCGATTTCCCAGCGGGGGATACACAGATACGCAGTATTTT.

The genes are TRBV10-3 and TRBJ2-7; D is possibly TRBD1 (6 bases). CDR1 and CDR2 from the germline V gene are ENHRY and SYGVKD. V dropped 10 bases and J dropped 1 base, with 14 bases sitting between them. CDR3 length equals 13 residues. CDR3 loop: CATGQSLSYEQYF. The CDR3 DNA sequence: TGTGCCACCGGACAGAGTCTTTCCTACGAGCAGTACTTC.

V is TRBV6-5 and J is TRBJ1-2; 9 nucleotides align to TRBD1. The CDR3 runs 15 residues. The ends lost 6 bases at V and 8 bases at J; junction bases unmatched: 13. The germline V gene has CDR1 MNHEY and CDR2 SVGAGI. CDR3 DNA sequence: TGTGCCAGCAGACGCGCCCGGACAGGGACAGGGGGCTACACCTTC. It yields the protein CASRRARTGTGGYTF.